The rows below give T cell receptor beta chains drawn from one sample of a study of blood T cell repertoires in COVID-19. TCRdb's table, derived via immunoSEQ multiplex PCR, lists solely in-frame clones and lacks some. The table includes tens of thousands of clones, roughly 90% detected once. The sequencing sample was made of peripheral blood. Every receptor here comes from a man in his fifties or sixties with acute or convalescent COVID-19. The CDR3 runs from the conserved cysteine through the conserved F or W. The D gene is left open where the match is weak. Expanded clones are given a class, and other clones once, few, many or no size at all.

V	size	D	J	DNA	CDR3
TRBV6-5	-	TRBD1	TRBJ1-2	TGTGCCAGCAGCGGACAGGGGAACTATGGCTACACCTTC	CASSGQGNYGYTF
TRBV6-5	-	TRBD1	TRBJ1-2	TGTGCCAGCCAGGGGGAGGTCTATGGCTACACCTTC	CASQGEVYGYTF
TRBV4-2	-	-	TRBJ2-1	TGTGCCAGCAGCCAAGAGTCGGTAGCCCATGAGCAGTTCTTC	CASSQESVAHEQFF
TRBV4-3	once	TRBD1	TRBJ1-5	TGCGCCAGCAGCTTTGGACAGGGACAGCCCCAGCATTTT	CASSFGQGQPQHF
TRBV7-9	-	TRBD1	TRBJ2-1	TGTGCCAGCAGCTTTACCGGGACAGGAGTTGGTGAGCAGTTCTTC	CASSFTGTGVGEQFF
TRBV7-9	-	TRBD1	TRBJ1-2	TGTGCCAGCAGCTTAGAAGCAGGGGGATATGGCTACACCTTC	CASSLEAGGYGYTF
TRBV6-4	-	TRBD2	TRBJ2-3	TGTGCCAGCAGTTCCTTAGCGGGGGGGGCTACGCAGTATTTT	CASSSLAGGATQYF
TRBV5-1	-	TRBD2	TRBJ2-2	TGCGCCAGCAGCTTGAGACTAGCGGAGAACACCGGGGAGCTGTTTTTT	CASSLRLAENTGELFF
TRBV27	-	TRBD1	TRBJ2-2	TGTGCCAGCAGAAGACGGACAGGGCGCACCGGGGAGCTGTTTTTT	CASRRRTGRTGELFF
TRBV2	few	TRBD1	TRBJ1-6	TGTGCCAGCAGTTACCGGGACAGGGGGCGTTCACCCCTCCACTTT	CASSYRDRGRSPLHF
TRBV19	-	TRBD2	TRBJ2-1	TGTGCCAGTAGTAGTCTAGCGGGGATTGCTACGAGCTCCTACAATGAGCAGTTCTTC	CASSSLAGIATSSYNEQFF
TRBV7-2	-	TRBD2	TRBJ2-5	TGTGCCAGCAGCTCCACTAGCGGGGGGGCGTGGGAGACCCAGTACTTC	CASSSTSGGAWETQYF
TRBV5-4	-	-	TRBJ2-1	TGTGCCAGCAGCTTGGGGGGGACTCAATACAATGAGCAGTTCTTC	CASSLGGTQYNEQFF
TRBV5-6	few	TRBD1	TRBJ1-3	TGTGCCAGCTTAAAGACAGGGGCGGGAAACACCATATATTTT	CASLKTGAGNTIYF
TRBV5-1	-	-	TRBJ1-3	TGCGCCAGCAGCTTCGCACAGGTTTCCTCTGGAAACACCATATATTTT	CASSFAQVSSGNTIYF
TRBV9	once	-	TRBJ2-7	TGTGCCAGCAGCGTTAACAACCGGCCCGAAACTGTACAGGAGCAGTACTTC	CASSVNNRPETVQEQYF
TRBV11-2	-	-	TRBJ1-6	TGTGCCAGCAGCTTAGTGCCGGGCGGGCGGAATTCACCCCTCCACTTT	CASSLVPGGRNSPLHF
TRBV27	-	TRBD2	TRBJ2-7	TGTGCCAGCAGCAATAGCGGGGGACCCTACGAGCAGTACTTC	CASSNSGGPYEQYF
TRBV28	-	-	TRBJ2-2	TGTGCCAGCAGCCGCCCCTTTGGGGGGACCACCGGGGAGCTGTTTTTT	CASSRPFGGTTGELFF
TRBV6-6	-	-	TRBJ1-1	TGTGCCAGCAGTTACTCGAGGATTGAAGCTTTCTTT	CASSYSRIEAFF
TRBV28	-	-	TRBJ1-2	TGTGCCACCGACGAACAGGGCGTGGGTGGCTACACCTTC	CATDEQGVGGYTF
TRBV5-8	once	TRBD1	TRBJ1-5	TGTGCCAGCACCCGCCAGGGGGTATATAGCAATCAGCCCCAGCATTTT	CASTRQGVYSNQPQHF
TRBV10-3	-	-	TRBJ1-2	TGTGCCATCAGTGAGTCGGGCAGGGACTATGGCTACACCTTC	CAISESGRDYGYTF
TRBV6-5	once	-	TRBJ1-1	TGTGCCAGCAGCGCCGGGTCCGTGGGTCGAAGGGAAGCTTTCTTT	CASSAGSVGRREAFF
TRBV7-9	-	-	TRBJ2-3	TGTGCCAGCAGCTTAGGGCGGGATACAGATACGCAGTATTTT	CASSLGRDTDTQYF
TRBV27	-	TRBD2	TRBJ2-1	TGTGCCAGCAGTGGTCACATTATGGGACTAGCGGCATACAATGAGCAGTTCTTC	CASSGHIMGLAAYNEQFF
TRBV5-1	-	TRBD1	TRBJ1-1	TGCGCCAGCAGCGGACAGGAAAACACTGAAGCTTTCTTT	CASSGQENTEAFF